This T cell receptor (beta chain) was captured by sequencing in a study of early T cells in non-severe SARS-CoV-2 infection. Study in general: Whole-blood bulk RNA, unsorted, was sequenced, and chains were unpaired. Study-wide results and caveats: A preference for anti-spike CD8 responses marked VDJdb matching, which missed private and CD4 specificities.

In the library, individual cDNA molecules carried attached unique molecular identifiers. MiXCR was run by TCRdb on the 5' RACE reads, yielding one entry per CDR3 protein. This table has around 60,000 distinct CDR3 sequences, roughly 12% appearing once. Germline V lookup: CDR1 SGHRS, CDR2 YFSETQ. Unmatched junction bases numbered 9, after V lost 3 bases and J lost 6 bases. This CDR3 is built from 15 residues. In its sample, this clonotype was seen many times. The antigen remains unidentified. Sample: whole blood. The chain employs TRBV5-1 and TRBJ1-5; 7 nucleotides match TRBD1. This receptor was obtained from an adult who was a healthcare worker with PCR-confirmed SARS-CoV-2 infection or an uninfected control (not recorded which). CDR3 in amino acids: CASSSSGGSGQPQHF. As DNA, the CDR3 is TGCGCCAGCAGCTCTTCAGGGGGAAGCGGTCAGCCCCAGCATTTT.